The clone carrying this T cell receptor beta chain was observed a few times. As yet, its antigen is unknown. This sample is part of a study of blood T cells in healthy people across ages. Study-level points and caveats: Naive T cell percentage by flow cytometry tracked strongly with beta diversity. The diversity estimates, figures obtained from one million T cells, were considered underestimates. Using unsorted PBMCs precluded a conclusive naive versus antigen-experienced comparison.

Combining a sample-barcoded 5' primer with a J-beta primer mix, a second PCR ran for about 6 to 12 cycles. Each CDR3 protein is one row after TCRdb ran MiXCR on the 5' RACE reads. The sample has 1.5 million to 2 million distinct CDR3 sequences, around 50% seen once; the top ten hold less than 2.5%. Isolation of PBMCs gave at least 7 million cells per sample. The clonotype was recovered from a woman in her thirties or forties in good health. The specimen sequenced was blood.

CDR3 sequence (DNA): TGTGCCAGCAGTCTTATGAAGGGGTTCAATGAGCAGTTCTTC. This gives the protein CASSLMKGFNEQFF. The rearrangement joins TRBV28 to TRBJ2-1, with D tentatively TRBD1 (5 bases). V was shortened by 5 bases and J by 6 bases, with 14 bases between the two germline ends. This CDR3 has 14 amino acids. Germline V gene data show CDR1 as MDHEN and CDR2 as SYDVKM.